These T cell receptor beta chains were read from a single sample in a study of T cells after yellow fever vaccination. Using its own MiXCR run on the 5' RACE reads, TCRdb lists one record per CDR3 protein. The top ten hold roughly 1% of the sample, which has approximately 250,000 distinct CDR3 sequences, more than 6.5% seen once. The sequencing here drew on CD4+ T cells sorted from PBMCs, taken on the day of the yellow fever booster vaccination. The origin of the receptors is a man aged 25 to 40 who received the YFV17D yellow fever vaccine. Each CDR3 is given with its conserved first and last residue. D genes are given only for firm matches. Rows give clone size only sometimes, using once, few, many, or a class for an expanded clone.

CDR3: CSARVAEAFF
DNA: TGCAGTGCTAGGGTAGCTGAAGCTTTCTTT
J: TRBJ1-1
size: many
D: .
V: TRBV20-1

CDR3: CASSLMSGEYNEQFF
DNA: TGTGCCAGCAGCTTAATGTCAGGGGAATACAATGAGCAGTTCTTC
J: TRBJ2-1
size: many
D: .
V: TRBV7-2

CDR3: CASSLYFLGELFF
DNA: TGTGCCAGCAGCTTATACTTCTTGGGGGAGCTGTTTTTT
J: TRBJ2-2
size: many
D: .
V: TRBV7-2

CDR3: CASSWRVGQETQYF
DNA: TGTGCCAGCAGCTGGAGGGTCGGGCAAGAGACCCAGTACTTC
J: TRBJ2-5
size: .
D: .
V: TRBV7-8

CDR3: CASSSHGSGETQYF
DNA: TGCGCCAGCAGCTCTCATGGGTCGGGGGAGACCCAGTACTTC
J: TRBJ2-5
size: .
D: .
V: TRBV5-1

CDR3: CASSRSDRETQYF
DNA: TGTGCCAGCAGCCGGAGCGACCGGGAGACCCAGTACTTC
J: TRBJ2-5
size: few
D: .
V: TRBV5-4

CDR3: CASSLAASSGTHNEQFF
DNA: TGTGCCAGCAGTTTAGCGGCGTCTAGCGGGACCCACAATGAGCAGTTCTTC
J: TRBJ2-1
size: many
D: TRBD2
V: TRBV12-3/TRBV12-4

CDR3: CASSFRLAGVQETQYF
DNA: TGTGCCAGCAGCTTCCGACTAGCGGGGGTTCAAGAGACCCAGTACTTC
J: TRBJ2-5
size: many
D: TRBD2
V: TRBV5-6

CDR3: CASRTSGGPGYEQYF
DNA: TGTGCCAGCCGCACTAGCGGTGGGCCGGGCTACGAGCAGTACTTC
J: TRBJ2-7
size: many
D: TRBD2
V: TRBV18

CDR3: CASRTGRMDPYEQYF
DNA: TGCGCCAGCAGAACCGGGCGGATGGACCCCTACGAGCAGTACTTC
J: TRBJ2-7
size: .
D: .
V: TRBV5-1

CDR3: CASSPRGVYSYEQYF
DNA: TGTGCCAGCAGCCCTAGGGGGGTCTACTCCTACGAGCAGTACTTC
J: TRBJ2-7
size: many
D: .
V: TRBV7-9

CDR3: CASTTGAGRKETQYF
DNA: TGTGCCAGCACCACAGGGGCAGGGAGGAAAGAGACCCAGTACTTC
J: TRBJ2-5
size: many
D: .
V: TRBV21-1

CDR3: CASSLGTGLLTGELFF
DNA: TGTGCCAGCAGCCTCGGGACAGGCCTGCTCACCGGGGAGCTGTTTTTT
J: TRBJ2-2
size: .
D: TRBD1
V: TRBV6-1

CDR3: CASSPRVTSTDTQYF
DNA: TGTGCCAGCAGTCCGCGGGTTACTAGCACAGATACGCAGTATTTT
J: TRBJ2-3
size: many
D: .
V: TRBV28

CDR3: CAISELTGWSYEQYF
DNA: TGTGCCATCAGTGAGCTGACAGGTTGGTCCTACGAGCAGTACTTC
J: TRBJ2-7
size: many
D: .
V: TRBV10-3

CDR3: CASSSGQGDYTF
DNA: TGTGCCAGCAGTTCCGGACAGGGGGACTACACCTTC
J: TRBJ1-2
size: many
D: TRBD1
V: TRBV6-5

CDR3: CASWGRRTGELFF
DNA: TGTGCCAGTTGGGGGCGTCGGACCGGGGAGCTGTTTTTT
J: TRBJ2-2
size: .
D: .
V: TRBV6-1

CDR3: CASSGTSGNQGYEQYF
DNA: TGTGCCAGCTCCGGCACTAGCGGAAATCAAGGCTACGAGCAGTACTTC
J: TRBJ2-7
size: many
D: TRBD2
V: TRBV18

CDR3: CSARGQNLPGDTQYF
DNA: TGCAGTGCTAGAGGACAGAATTTACCCGGCGATACGCAGTATTTT
J: TRBJ2-3
size: .
D: .
V: TRBV20-1

CDR3: CASSLFPRTGGASYGYTF
DNA: TGCGCCAGCAGCTTGTTCCCCCGGACAGGGGGCGCGAGCTATGGCTACACCTTC
J: TRBJ1-2
size: few
D: TRBD1
V: TRBV5-1

CDR3: CDSSPQAANTEAFF
DNA: TGCGACAGCAGCCCCCAAGCGGCAAACACTGAAGCTTTCTTT
J: TRBJ1-1
size: .
D: .
V: TRBV5-1

CDR3: CASSLGGSPDTQYF
DNA: TGTGCCAGCAGCTTAGGGGGTAGCCCAGATACGCAGTATTTT
J: TRBJ2-3
size: many
D: .
V: TRBV7-2

CDR3: CASSLGQGTEQYF
DNA: TGCGCCAGCAGCTTGGGACAGGGCACCGAGCAGTACTTC
J: TRBJ2-7
size: few
D: TRBD1
V: TRBV5-1

CDR3: CASGLGLVGYNEQFF
DNA: TGTGCCAGCGGACTCGGGCTAGTGGGATACAATGAGCAGTTCTTC
J: TRBJ2-1
size: .
D: .
V: TRBV11-2

CDR3: CSGTEGTSYGYTF
DNA: TGCAGTGGGACAGAAGGGACTTCCTATGGCTACACCTTC
J: TRBJ1-2
size: few
D: .
V: TRBV20-1

CDR3: CASSFSIAGAYEQYF
DNA: TGTGCCAGCAGTTTCTCGATAGCGGGGGCCTACGAGCAGTACTTC
J: TRBJ2-7
size: few
D: TRBD2
V: TRBV7-2

CDR3: CASSLVLANNEQFF
DNA: TGTGCCAGCAGCTTAGTCCTAGCGAACAATGAGCAGTTCTTC
J: TRBJ2-1
size: .
D: .
V: TRBV7-2

CDR3: CAISELLAGETGELFF
DNA: TGTGCCATCAGTGAATTACTAGCGGGTGAGACCGGGGAGCTGTTTTTT
J: TRBJ2-2
size: few
D: TRBD2
V: TRBV10-3

CDR3: CSAFKDRRSLHF
DNA: TGCAGTGCTTTTAAGGACCGGCGGTCCCTCCACTTT
J: TRBJ1-6
size: few
D: .
V: TRBV20-1

CDR3: CATSDSLETQYF
DNA: TGTGCCACCAGTGATTCGCTAGAGACCCAGTACTTC
J: TRBJ2-5
size: .
D: .
V: TRBV24-1

CDR3: CASSLGGVHQPQHF
DNA: TGTGCTAGCAGTTTAGGGGGGGTCCATCAGCCCCAGCATTTT
J: TRBJ1-5
size: .
D: .
V: TRBV7-7

CDR3: CASSYNLAGGPSVDTQYF
DNA: TGTGCCAGCAGTTACAACCTAGCGGGGGGCCCGTCAGTGGATACGCAGTATTTT
J: TRBJ2-3
size: many
D: TRBD2
V: TRBV6-2/TRBV6-3

CDR3: CSVSGGEDYGYTF
DNA: TGCAGCGTTTCAGGGGGGGAAGACTATGGCTACACCTTC
J: TRBJ1-2
size: .
D: TRBD1
V: TRBV29-1

CDR3: CSVVRVNDGYTF
DNA: TGCAGTGTGGTCAGGGTAAACGATGGCTACACCTTC
J: TRBJ1-2
size: few
D: .
V: TRBV20-1

CDR3: CASGQGVTDTQYF
DNA: TGTGCCAGCGGACAGGGTGTAACGGATACGCAGTATTTT
J: TRBJ2-3
size: many
D: TRBD1
V: TRBV11-2

CDR3: CASSSILGETQYF
DNA: TGTGCCAGCAGCTCAATCCTGGGAGAGACCCAGTACTTC
J: TRBJ2-5
size: .
D: .
V: TRBV7-2

CDR3: CAWSRNEQFF
DNA: TGTGCCTGGTCTAGGAATGAGCAGTTCTTC
J: TRBJ2-1
size: .
D: .
V: TRBV30

CDR3: CASSESLQPQHF
DNA: TGTGCCAGCAGCGAGAGTCTACAGCCCCAGCATTTT
J: TRBJ1-5
size: .
D: .
V: TRBV7-2

CDR3: CASSLGGSLTVYSYEQYF
DNA: TGTGCCAGCAGCCTCGGCGGCTCGTTGACAGTCTATTCCTACGAGCAGTACTTC
J: TRBJ2-7
size: .
D: .
V: TRBV12-1

CDR3: CASSGRGRLNTEAFF
DNA: TGCGCCAGCAGCGGGCGGGGACGGCTGAACACTGAAGCTTTCTTT
J: TRBJ1-1
size: .
D: .
V: TRBV5-1